Listed below are T cell receptor beta chains from one sample, sequenced in a study of blood T cell repertoires in COVID-19. TCRdb keeps only in-frame clones here, not all; method: immunoSEQ multiplex PCR. Here the sample spans fewer than 400,000 clones, about 86% being singletons. The sample was peripheral blood. The receptors originated from a man aged 30-40 years with active or convalescent COVID-19. CDR3s include the opening cysteine and the closing phenylalanine or tryptophan. A D gene is named only where the DNA matches it firmly. The size of a clone is reported for some rows only, either as once, few or many, or as a class for expanded clones.

D: -
size: -
J: TRBJ1-2
V: TRBV19
DNA: TGTGCCAGTAGCCAAGTTGGACAAGAGGGCTACACCTTC
CDR3: CASSQVGQEGYTF

D: -
size: -
J: TRBJ1-1
V: TRBV3-1/TRBV3-2
DNA: TGTGCCAGCAGCCAAGTATCGGGGGGCAACACTGAAGCTTTCTTT
CDR3: CASSQVSGGNTEAFF

D: -
size: -
J: TRBJ1-1
V: TRBV27
DNA: TGTGCCAGCAGTTTCACAGCCCCGTTTACTGAAGCTTTCTTT
CDR3: CASSFTAPFTEAFF

D: -
size: few
J: TRBJ1-4
V: TRBV7-6
DNA: TGTGCCAGCAGCTTAGGTTGGGGCGAGGGGGACCCCCCAGGTGAAAAACTGTTTTTT
CDR3: CASSLGWGEGDPPGEKLFF

D: -
size: -
J: TRBJ2-7
V: TRBV4-2
DNA: TGTGCCAGCAGCCAAGATTCACGGGTCTACGAGCAGTACTTC
CDR3: CASSQDSRVYEQYF

D: TRBD1
size: -
J: TRBJ1-2
V: TRBV19
DNA: TGTGCCAGTAGTGCGGAACAGGGGGCGCGCGGCTACACCTTC
CDR3: CASSAEQGARGYTF

D: TRBD1
size: -
J: TRBJ2-1
V: TRBV28
DNA: TGTGCCAGCAGTTTCGCCTTTACAGGGGCGTCCTACAATGAGCAGTTCTTC
CDR3: CASSFAFTGASYNEQFF

D: -
size: -
J: TRBJ1-1
V: TRBV7-9
DNA: TGTGCCAGCAGCTTAGGGGAGGGCACTGAAGCTTTCTTT
CDR3: CASSLGEGTEAFF

D: -
size: -
J: TRBJ1-1
V: TRBV21-1
DNA: TGTGCCAGCAGCACCAAGGCGACAGGGATATCGAACACTGAAGCTTTCTTT
CDR3: CASSTKATGISNTEAFF

D: -
size: -
J: TRBJ2-5
V: TRBV3-1/TRBV3-2
DNA: TGTGCCAGCAGCCAAGGCCTCAACCGGGGAACTAAGACCCAGTACTTC
CDR3: CASSQGLNRGTKTQYF

D: TRBD2
size: -
J: TRBJ2-3
V: TRBV7-2
DNA: TGTGCCAGCGGGTACCGGGGAGAAGCGGGAACGCAGTATTTT
CDR3: CASGYRGEAGTQYF

D: TRBD1
size: few
J: TRBJ2-7
V: TRBV7-8
DNA: TGTGCCAGCAGCTTTCCAGCCTCCGGGACAGCCTACGAGCAGTACTTC
CDR3: CASSFPASGTAYEQYF

D: -
size: -
J: TRBJ2-7
V: TRBV7-2
DNA: TGTGCCAGCAGCTTAGCCCGTCCGACAGTCTCCTACGAGCAGTACTTC
CDR3: CASSLARPTVSYEQYF

D: TRBD2
size: -
J: TRBJ2-3
V: TRBV6-5
DNA: TGTGCCAGCATGGGGACTAGCGGGGCTTCGGATACGCAGTATTTT
CDR3: CASMGTSGASDTQYF

D: -
size: -
J: TRBJ1-1
V: TRBV28
DNA: TGTGCCAGCAGTTTTCGGGAGTCCACTGAAGCTTTCTTT
CDR3: CASSFRESTEAFF

D: -
size: -
J: TRBJ2-5
V: TRBV30
DNA: TGTGCCTGGAAGGACAGCGCCACTTTTCAAGAGACCCAGTACTTC
CDR3: CAWKDSATFQETQYF

D: -
size: few
J: TRBJ2-7
V: TRBV2
DNA: TGTGCCAGCAGTGAGGGCCTCCCTGACGAGCAGTACTTC
CDR3: CASSEGLPDEQYF